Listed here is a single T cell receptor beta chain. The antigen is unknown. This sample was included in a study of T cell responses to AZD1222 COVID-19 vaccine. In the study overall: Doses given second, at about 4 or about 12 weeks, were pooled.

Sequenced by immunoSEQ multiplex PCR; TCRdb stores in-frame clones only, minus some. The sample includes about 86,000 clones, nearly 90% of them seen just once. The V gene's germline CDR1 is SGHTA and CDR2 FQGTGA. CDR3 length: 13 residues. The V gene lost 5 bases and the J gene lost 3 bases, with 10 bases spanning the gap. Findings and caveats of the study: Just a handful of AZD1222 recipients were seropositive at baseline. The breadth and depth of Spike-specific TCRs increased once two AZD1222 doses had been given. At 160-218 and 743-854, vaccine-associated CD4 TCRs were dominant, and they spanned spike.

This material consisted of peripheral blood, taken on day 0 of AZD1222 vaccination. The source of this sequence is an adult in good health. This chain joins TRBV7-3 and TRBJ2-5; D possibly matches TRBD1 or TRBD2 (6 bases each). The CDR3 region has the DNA TGTGCCAGCAGCCCCGGGGGCGAAGAGACCCAGTACTTC. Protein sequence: CASSPGGEETQYF. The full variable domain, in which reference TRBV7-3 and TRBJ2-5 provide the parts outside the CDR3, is GAGVSQTPSNKVTEKGKYVELRCDPISGHTALYWYRQSLGQGPEFLIYFQGTGAADDSGLPNDRFFAVRPEGSVSTLKIQRTERGDSAVYLCASSPGGEETQYFGPGTRLLVL.